This TCR beta chain is from a study of blood T cells in healthy people across ages. This clonotype was seen more than once but under ten times. Through a sample-barcoded 5' primer and a J-beta primer mix, a second PCR was run for 7 to 11 cycles. TCRdb processed the 5' RACE reads anew with MiXCR; each CDR3 protein has one entry. The repertoire holds 450,000 to 700,000 distinct CDR3 sequences, with roughly a quarter as singletons. The length of the CDR3 is 12 residues. Germline V gene sequence: CDR1 LGHNA, CDR2 YSLEER. V was pared by 0 bases and J by 13 bases, with 10 bases between. Each sample used at least 7 million PBMCs.

The chain is built from TRBV4-3 and TRBJ2-1; the D gene is possibly TRBD2 (6 bases). This clonotype was obtained from a woman in her seventies in good health. The sample comprised blood. CDR3 in DNA: TGCGCCAGCAGCCAAGATAGGAGGGATCAGTTCTTC. As protein: CASSQDRRDQFF.